This entry concerns a single T cell receptor beta chain. Its antigen remains unknown. TCRdb ran MiXCR on the 5' RACE reads and lists one entry per CDR3 protein. The sample includes more than 300,000 distinct CDR3 sequences, 3.5% to 4.5% of them seen just once. This entry comes from a study of T cells after yellow fever vaccination. As for the study in general: SMART-Seq v4 Ultra Low Input prepared libraries from low-cell fractions.

Germline V gives CDR1 LGHDT, CDR2 YNNKEL (reference sequence). V lost 1 base and J lost 3, with 10 bases in between. The CDR3 consists of 15 residues. The study, taken as a whole, reports: Once the booster was given, most primary-vaccination clones reappeared, at about 97% for CD4 and roughly 86% for CD8.

This rearrangement joins TRBV3-1 to TRBJ1-5; a weak D match, TRBD1 (5 bases). Material: PBMCs, obtained 15 days after the yellow fever booster vaccination. The TCR sequence derives from a man between 18 and 35 years old who received the YFV17D yellow fever vaccine. The CDR3 here is CASSQGGGNNQPQHF. In DNA, the CDR3 is TGTGCCAGCAGCCAAGGGGGGGGGAACAATCAGCCCCAGCATTTT. Supplemented by reference TRBV3-1 and TRBJ1-5, the full variable domain reads DTAVSQTPKYLVTQMGNDKSIKCEQNLGHDTMYWYKQDSKKFLKIMFSYNNKELIINETVPNRFSPKSPDKAHLNLHINSLELGDSAVYFCASSQGGGNNQPQHFGDGTRLSIL.